This T cell receptor (beta chain) comes out of a study of T cell responses to AZD1222 COVID-19 vaccine. General study findings and limits: Spike-specific TCRs gained breadth and depth after people received two AZD1222 doses. Repertoires were obtained solely post-peak T cell response.

From germline, CDR1 is MDHEN and CDR2 SYDVKM. CDR3 size: 17 residues. The germline V and J ends were trimmed by 1 base and 5 bases, with 20 bases remaining between them. In regard to this clone: Its antigen is currently unknown.

The repertoire was sequenced with immunoSEQ multiplex PCR; TCRdb's copy has only in-frame clones and lacks some. The sample records 150,000 to 180,000 clones, about 88% being singletons. Sequenced here: peripheral blood, sampled on day 0 of AZD1222 vaccination. The receptor was isolated from an adult in good health. The rearrangement joins TRBV28 to TRBJ1-1, with D possibly being TRBD1 (5 bases). This CDR3 is CASSLSAGRGWATEAFF. CDR3 nucleotides: TGTGCCAGCAGTTTATCGGCAGGGAGAGGGTGGGCTACTGAAGCTTTCTTT.